This passage covers 19 T cell receptor beta chains from one sample sequenced in a study of shared clonotypes between healthy human individuals. Cells designated naive CD8 were CD45RO-negative and were positively selected for CCR7, with terminally differentiated effector memory CD45RA+ cells excluded. Assay: immunoSEQ multiplex PCR; the TCRdb copy retains only in-frame clones and omits some. The table includes 600,000 or so clones, roughly 95% detected once. Source material: naive CD8+ T cells sorted from blood. The receptors shown here come from a woman in her 30s in good health.

The gene calls are TRBV7-2 and TRBJ2-3, with D unresolved. The V gene's germline CDR1 is SGHTA and CDR2 FQGNSA. V lost 1 base, J lost 0 bases, and 2 bases lay in between. The CDR3 has 13 amino acids. CDR3 DNA: TGTGCCAGCAGCTTAGGGAGCACAGATACGCAGTATTTT. Translation: CASSLGSTDTQYF.

The chain recombines TRBV27 with TRBJ1-1, with 8 bases fitting TRBD1. The ends lost 0 bases at V and 6 bases at J; junction bases unmatched: 6. The germline V gene encodes CDR1 MNHEY and CDR2 SMNVEV (reference sequence). The CDR3 is made up of 15 amino acids. The CDR3 reads CASSLSTGVWAEAFF. CDR3 coding DNA: TGTGCCAGCAGTTTATCGACAGGGGTCTGGGCTGAAGCTTTCTTT.

On this clone: Additional DNA sequences in this sample encode the identical CDR3. The chain links TRBV19 to TRBJ1-5; D call uncertain. V was pared by 1 base and J by 1 base, with 5 bases between. CDR3 length: 14 amino acids. Germline CDR1 is LNHDA and CDR2 is SQIVND (reference sequence). CDR3 DNA: TGTGCCAGTAGTATAGGGGAAAGCAATCAGCCCCAGCATTTT. Translated, it gives CASSIGESNQPQHF.

This clone was recorded once. The chain joins TRBV27 to TRBJ2-1; 10 positions agree with TRBD2. The CDR3 spans 15 residues. The V gene's germline CDR1 is MNHEY and CDR2 SMNVEV (reference sequence). Trimming at V came to 5 bases and at J to 7 bases, leaving 8 bases not matched to a gene. The CDR3 DNA is TGTGCCAGCAGTCGGCTAGCGGGAGAGATGAATGAGCAGTTCTTC. Protein: CASSRLAGEMNEQFF.

Note on this clone: Other nucleotide sequences from this sample produce the same CDR3. The chain couples TRBV2 to TRBJ2-1; the D is unclear. The germline V and J ends were trimmed by 8 bases and 0 bases, with 8 bases remaining between them. This CDR3 contains 13 residues. CDR1 is SNHLY and CDR2 is FYNNEI in the germline V gene. CDR3 nucleotide sequence: TGTGCCAGCGACTCGAGCTCCTACAATGAGCAGTTCTTC. Amino acid sequence: CASDSSSYNEQFF.

In DNA form, the CDR3 reads TGTGCCAGCAGCACGACAGGGGAGGGTACTGAAGCTTTCTTT. It translates to CASSTTGEGTEAFF. This chain links TRBV7-8 with TRBJ1-1; TRBD1 aligns across 8 bases. This CDR3 has 14 residues. With V trimmed by 5 bases and J by 5 bases, 7 bases remained unmatched. Germline CDR1 is SGHVS and CDR2 is FQNEAQ. The full variable domain, its missing parts supplied by reference TRBV7-8 and TRBJ1-1, is GAGVSQSPRYKVAKRGQDVALRCDPISGHVSLFWYQQALGQGPEFLTYFQNEAQLDKSGLPSDRFFAERPEGSVSTLKIQRTQQEDSAVYLCASSTTGEGTEAFFGQGTRLTVV.

The V gene is TRBV7-6, the J gene TRBJ2-1; D possibly corresponds to TRBD2 (5 bases). CDR1 and CDR2 from the germline V gene are SGHVS and FNYEAQ. Trimming removed 5 bases at V and 9 bases at J, with 17 bases between. The CDR3 loop spans 14 amino acids. The CDR3 spells CASSIVASWGEQFF. DNA for the CDR3: TGTGCCAGCAGCATCGTAGCGTCCTGGGGTGAGCAGTTCTTC.

The chain couples TRBV5-5 to TRBJ2-5; 8 bases fit TRBD1. CDR3 length: 15 amino acids. V trimming: 2 bases; J trimming: 5 bases; junction bases outside the gene matches: 8. The germline CDR1 and CDR2 sequences are SGHKS and YYEKEE (reference sequence). The CDR3 nucleotides are TGTGCCAGCAGCTTTGGTCAGGGGGCAGGGGAGACCCAGTACTTC. Translating gives CASSFGQGAGETQYF.

V and J are TRBV27 and TRBJ2-1; the match to TRBD1 covers 9 bases. CDR3 length: 13 residues. Losses at the gene ends were 6 bases for V and 8 bases for J; bases not matched to a gene: 5. Germline V CDR1 and CDR2: MNHEY, SMNVEV (reference sequence). The CDR3 is CASSQQGAYEQFF. The CDR3 nucleotides are TGTGCCAGCAGCCAACAGGGGGCCTATGAGCAGTTCTTC.

The chain combines TRBV19 with TRBJ2-5; no clear D gene. The V gene lost 5 bases and the J gene lost 5 bases, with 21 bases spanning the gap. Germline values: CDR1 LNHDA, CDR2 SQIVND (reference sequence). The CDR3 contains 16 residues. CDR3 sequence: CASSPRTAQRRETQYF. The CDR3 DNA sequence: TGTGCCAGTAGTCCCCGGACCGCTCAAAGGCGGGAGACCCAGTACTTC.

V and J are TRBV29-1 and TRBJ2-7; 7 nucleotides agree with TRBD1. CDR3 length equals 13 residues. The V gene's germline CDR1 is SQVTM and CDR2 ANQGSEA. Losses at the gene ends were 3 bases for V and 2 bases for J; bases not matched to a gene: 4. CDR3 protein: CSVETGLTYEQYF. The CDR3 DNA reads as TGCAGCGTTGAGACAGGGTTGACCTACGAGCAGTACTTC.

This clone was seen once. J is TRBJ2-7 and V is TRBV10-1; the D is unclear. CDR3 length equals 15 residues. Germline assignment: CDR1 WNHNN and CDR2 SYGVQD (reference sequence). With 3 bases removed from V and 2 bases from J, the gap between germline ends came to 14 bases. CDR3 residues: CASSESGMRPYEQYF. The CDR3, as DNA: TGCGCCAGCAGTGAAAGTGGGATGAGACCCTACGAGCAGTACTTC.

The J gene is TRBJ1-3, the V gene TRBV28; D is undetermined. This CDR3 comprises 13 residues. With 3 bases removed from V and 4 bases from J, the gap between germline ends came to 7 bases. Germline CDR1 and CDR2: MDHEN and SYDVKM. In DNA form, the CDR3 reads TGTGCCAGCAGTTTGTTCACGGGAAACACCATATATTTT. Translated: CASSLFTGNTIYF.

With respect to this clone: The sample holds other DNA sequences that translate to the same CDR3. This chain links TRBV4-2 with TRBJ2-3; 10 nucleotides line up with TRBD2. The CDR3 contains 17 residues. Germline V gene data show CDR1 as LGHNA and CDR2 as YNFKEQ. The ends lost 0 bases at V and 4 bases at J; junction bases unmatched: 7. The CDR3 bases are TGTGCCAGCAGCCAAGATGGTCTAGCGGGAGAGGCAGATACGCAGTATTTT. Its translation is CASSQDGLAGEADTQYF.

The V call is TRBV11-2, the J call TRBJ2-3; the D is unclear. CDR3 size: 14 residues. From germline, CDR1 is SGHAT and CDR2 FQNNGV. The V end was cut by 6 bases, the J end by 1 base, with 11 bases between. The CDR3 region has the DNA TGTGCCAGCAGAGCTATTAGGGGCACAGATACGCAGTATTTT. Protein product: CASRAIRGTDTQYF.

The chain employs TRBV25-1 and TRBJ1-1; D may be TRBD1 (6 bases). Germline V lookup: CDR1 MGHDK, CDR2 SYGVNS. The CDR3 sequence is 12 residues long. V dropped 10 bases and J dropped 4 bases, with 13 bases sitting between them. The CDR3 reads CATSRGSTEAFF. CDR3 coding DNA: TGTGCCACCTCCAGGGGCAGCACTGAAGCTTTCTTT.

The chain carries TRBV28 and TRBJ2-7; 12 bases align to TRBD2. V lost 8 bases to trimming and J lost 0 bases; unmatched junction nucleotides: 17. The V gene's germline CDR1 is MDHEN and CDR2 SYDVKM. The CDR3 spans 19 residues. The CDR3 DNA reads as TGTGCCAGCGGAGCCTTCGTCGGGACTAGCGGGTCGTCCTCCTACGAGCAGTACTTC. Protein product: CASGAFVGTSGSSSYEQYF.

The V gene is TRBV27, the J gene TRBJ2-1; D is possibly TRBD1 (6 bases). Between the trimmed V and J ends, which lost 6 bases and 12 bases, there was a span of 18 bases. The CDR3 runs 13 residues. Germline V gene lookup returns CDR1 MNHEY and CDR2 SMNVEV (reference sequence). The CDR3 region is CASRPGHLLVQFF. DNA for the CDR3: TGTGCCAGCAGGCCGGGACACCTCCTCGTGCAGTTCTTC.

The rearrangement uses TRBV7-9 and TRBJ1-4; D is possibly TRBD1 (5 bases). V lost 5 bases, J lost 6 bases, and 19 bases lay in between. Germline CDR1 and CDR2: SEHNR and FQNEAQ (reference sequence). The CDR3 consists of 16 residues. The DNA for the CDR3 is TGTGCCAGCAGCGTCGTTATTCGGGGCTTTGATGAAAAACTGTTTTTT. Protein product: CASSVVIRGFDEKLFF.